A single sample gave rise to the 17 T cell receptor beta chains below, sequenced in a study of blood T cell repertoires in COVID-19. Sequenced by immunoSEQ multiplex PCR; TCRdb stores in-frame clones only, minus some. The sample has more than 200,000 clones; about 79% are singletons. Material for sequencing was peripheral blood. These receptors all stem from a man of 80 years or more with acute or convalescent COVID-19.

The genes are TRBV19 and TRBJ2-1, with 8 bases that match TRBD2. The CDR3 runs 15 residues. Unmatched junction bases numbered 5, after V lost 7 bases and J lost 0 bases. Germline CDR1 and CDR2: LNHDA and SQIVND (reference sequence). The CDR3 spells CASTTSGSSYNEQFF. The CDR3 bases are TGTGCCAGTACCACAAGCGGGAGCTCCTACAATGAGCAGTTCTTC.

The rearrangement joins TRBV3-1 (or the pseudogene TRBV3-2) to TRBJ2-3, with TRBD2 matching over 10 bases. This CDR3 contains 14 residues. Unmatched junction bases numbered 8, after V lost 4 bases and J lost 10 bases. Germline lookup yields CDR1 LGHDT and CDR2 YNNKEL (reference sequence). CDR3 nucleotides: TGTGCCAGCAGCCGAACCGGACTAGCGGAAGCGCAGTATTTT. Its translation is CASSRTGLAEAQYF.

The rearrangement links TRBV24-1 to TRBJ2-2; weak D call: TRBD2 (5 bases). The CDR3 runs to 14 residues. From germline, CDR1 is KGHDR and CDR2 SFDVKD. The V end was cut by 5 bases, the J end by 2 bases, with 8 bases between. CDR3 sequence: CATSGRGNTGELFF. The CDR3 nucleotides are TGTGCCACCAGTGGACGGGGAAACACCGGGGAGCTGTTTTTT.

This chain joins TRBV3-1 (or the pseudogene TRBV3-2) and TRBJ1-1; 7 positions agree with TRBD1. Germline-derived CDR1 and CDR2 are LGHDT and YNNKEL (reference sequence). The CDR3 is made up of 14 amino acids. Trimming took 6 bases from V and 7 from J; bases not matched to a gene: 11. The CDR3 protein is CASSKTGWDNEAFF. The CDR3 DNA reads TGTGCCAGCAGTAAGACAGGGTGGGATAATGAAGCTTTCTTT.

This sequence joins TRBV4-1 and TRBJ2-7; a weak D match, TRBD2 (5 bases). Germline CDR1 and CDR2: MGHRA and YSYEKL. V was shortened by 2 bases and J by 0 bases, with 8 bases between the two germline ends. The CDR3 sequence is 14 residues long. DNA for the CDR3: TGCGCCAGCAGCCAAATGGACTTCTCCTACGAGCAGTACTTC. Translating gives CASSQMDFSYEQYF.

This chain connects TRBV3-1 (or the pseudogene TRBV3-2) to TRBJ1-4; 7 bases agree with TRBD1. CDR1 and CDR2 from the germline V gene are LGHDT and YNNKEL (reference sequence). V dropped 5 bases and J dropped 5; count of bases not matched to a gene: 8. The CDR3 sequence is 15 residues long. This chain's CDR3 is CASSSRQGGNEKLFF. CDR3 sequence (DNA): TGTGCCAGCAGCTCACGACAGGGTGGAAATGAAAAACTGTTTTTT.

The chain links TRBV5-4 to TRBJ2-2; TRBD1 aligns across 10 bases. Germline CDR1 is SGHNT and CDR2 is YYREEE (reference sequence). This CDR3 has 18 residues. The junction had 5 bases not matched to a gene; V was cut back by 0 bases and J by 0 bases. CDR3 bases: TGTGCCAGCAGCTTGGCCGGGGGACAGGGGACGAACACCGGGGAGCTGTTTTTT. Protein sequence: CASSLAGGQGTNTGELFF.

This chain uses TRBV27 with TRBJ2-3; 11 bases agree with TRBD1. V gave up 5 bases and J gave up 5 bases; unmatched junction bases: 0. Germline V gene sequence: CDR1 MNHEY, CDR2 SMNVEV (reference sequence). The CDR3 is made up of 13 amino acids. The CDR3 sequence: CASSGTGGDTQYF. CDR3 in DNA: TGTGCCAGCAGTGGGACAGGGGGAGATACGCAGTATTTT.

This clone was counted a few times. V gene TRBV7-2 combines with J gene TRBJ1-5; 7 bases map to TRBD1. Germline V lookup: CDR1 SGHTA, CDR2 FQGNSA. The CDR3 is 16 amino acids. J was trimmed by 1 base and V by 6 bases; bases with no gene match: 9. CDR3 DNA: TGTGCCAGCAGACCCACCGGGACAGAAAGCAATCAGCCCCAGCATTTT. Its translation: CASRPTGTESNQPQHF. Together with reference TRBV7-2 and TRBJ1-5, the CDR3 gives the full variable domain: GAGVSQSPSNKVTEKGKDVELRCDPISGHTALYWYRQSLGQGLEFLIYFQGNSAPDKSGLPSDRFSAERTGGSVSTLTIQRTQQEDSAVYLCASRPTGTESNQPQHFGDGTRLSIL.

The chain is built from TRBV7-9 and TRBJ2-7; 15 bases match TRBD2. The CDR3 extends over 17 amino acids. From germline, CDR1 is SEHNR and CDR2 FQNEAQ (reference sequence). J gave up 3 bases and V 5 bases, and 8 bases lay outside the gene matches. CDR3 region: CASSPPGLAGGFYEQYF. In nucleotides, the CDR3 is TGTGCCAGCAGCCCACCGGGACTAGCGGGGGGCTTCTACGAGCAGTACTTC.

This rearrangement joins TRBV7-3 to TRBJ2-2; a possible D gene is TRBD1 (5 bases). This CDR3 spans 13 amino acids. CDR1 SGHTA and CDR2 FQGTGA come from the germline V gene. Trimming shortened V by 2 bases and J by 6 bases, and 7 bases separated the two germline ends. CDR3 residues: CASSLETAGELFF. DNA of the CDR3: TGTGCCAGCAGCTTAGAGACAGCCGGGGAGCTGTTTTTT.

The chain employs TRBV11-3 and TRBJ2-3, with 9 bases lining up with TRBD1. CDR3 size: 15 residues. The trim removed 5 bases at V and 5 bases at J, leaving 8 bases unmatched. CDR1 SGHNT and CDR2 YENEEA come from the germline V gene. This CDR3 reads CASSPGTGMIDTQYF. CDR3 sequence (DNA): TGTGCCAGCAGCCCCGGGACAGGGATGATAGATACGCAGTATTTT.

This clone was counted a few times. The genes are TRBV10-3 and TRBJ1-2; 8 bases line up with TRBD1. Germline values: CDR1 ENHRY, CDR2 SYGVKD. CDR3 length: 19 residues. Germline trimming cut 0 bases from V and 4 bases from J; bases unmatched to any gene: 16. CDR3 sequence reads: CAISESATQGGLGRYGYTF. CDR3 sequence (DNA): TGTGCCATCAGTGAGTCGGCAACACAGGGGGGGCTAGGCCGCTATGGCTACACCTTC.

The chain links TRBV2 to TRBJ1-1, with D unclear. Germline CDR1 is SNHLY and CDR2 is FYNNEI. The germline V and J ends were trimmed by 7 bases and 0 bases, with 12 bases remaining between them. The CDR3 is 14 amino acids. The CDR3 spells CASIRTFMNTEAFF. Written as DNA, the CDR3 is TGTGCCAGCATAAGGACTTTCATGAACACTGAAGCTTTCTTT.

CDR3 in DNA: TGTGCCAGCAGTTATTTCAGGCCGGTGGTTGGGCAGCCCCAGCATTTT. This sequence encodes CASSYFRPVVGQPQHF. The rearrangement links TRBV6-5 to TRBJ1-5; unclear D gene. Germline CDR1 is MNHEY and CDR2 is SVGAGI. V dropped 3 bases and J dropped 7 bases, with 19 bases sitting between them. This CDR3 is 16 amino acids long.

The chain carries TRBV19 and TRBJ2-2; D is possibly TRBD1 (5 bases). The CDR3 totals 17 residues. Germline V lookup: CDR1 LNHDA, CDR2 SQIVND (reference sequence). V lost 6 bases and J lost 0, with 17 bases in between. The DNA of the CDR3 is TGTGCCAGTAGCTCAGGTGCAGGGCAGGCGAACACCGGGGAGCTGTTTTTT. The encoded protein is CASSSGAGQANTGELFF.

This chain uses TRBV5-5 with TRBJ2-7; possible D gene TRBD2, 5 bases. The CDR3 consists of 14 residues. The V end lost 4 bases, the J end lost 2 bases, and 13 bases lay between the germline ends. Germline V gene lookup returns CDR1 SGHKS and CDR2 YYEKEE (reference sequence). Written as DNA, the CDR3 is TGTGCCAGCAGCATCCTAGCCGGGACCTACGAGCAGTACTTC. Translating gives CASSILAGTYEQYF.